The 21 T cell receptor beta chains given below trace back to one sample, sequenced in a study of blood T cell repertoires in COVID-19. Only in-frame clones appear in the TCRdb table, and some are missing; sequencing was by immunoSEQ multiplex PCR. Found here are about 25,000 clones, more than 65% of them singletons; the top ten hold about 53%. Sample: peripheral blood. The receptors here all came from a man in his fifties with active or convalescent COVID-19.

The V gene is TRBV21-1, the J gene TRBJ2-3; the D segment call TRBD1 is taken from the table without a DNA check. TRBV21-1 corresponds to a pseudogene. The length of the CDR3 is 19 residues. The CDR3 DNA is TGTGCCAGCAGCAAAGGACAGGGGGCACCGTATTTGGGCACAGATACGCAGTATTTT. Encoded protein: CASSKGQGAPYLGTDTQYF.

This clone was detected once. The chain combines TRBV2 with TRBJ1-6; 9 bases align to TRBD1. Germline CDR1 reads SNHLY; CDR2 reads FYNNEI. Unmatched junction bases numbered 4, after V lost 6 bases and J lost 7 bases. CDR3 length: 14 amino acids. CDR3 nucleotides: TGTGCCAGCAGAGACGGGACAGGGAATTCACCCCTCCACTTT. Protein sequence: CASRDGTGNSPLHF.

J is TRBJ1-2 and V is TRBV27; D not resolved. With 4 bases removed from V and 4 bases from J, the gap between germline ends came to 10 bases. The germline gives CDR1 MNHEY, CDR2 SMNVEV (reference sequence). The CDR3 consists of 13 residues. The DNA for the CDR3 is TGTGCCAGCAGTTCCGGGAGTGCCTATGGCTACACCTTC. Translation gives CASSSGSAYGYTF.

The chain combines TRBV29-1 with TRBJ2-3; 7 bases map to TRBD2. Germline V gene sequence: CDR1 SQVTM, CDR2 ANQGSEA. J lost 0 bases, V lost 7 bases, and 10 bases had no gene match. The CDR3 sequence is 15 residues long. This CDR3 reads CSAQAGGSSTDTQYF. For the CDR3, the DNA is TGCAGCGCTCAGGCCGGGGGGTCTAGCACAGATACGCAGTATTTT.

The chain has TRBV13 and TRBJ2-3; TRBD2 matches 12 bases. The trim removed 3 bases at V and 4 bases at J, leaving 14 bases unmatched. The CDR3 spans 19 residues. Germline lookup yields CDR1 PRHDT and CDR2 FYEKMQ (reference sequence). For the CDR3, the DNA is TGTGCCAGCAGCTTGGGGACAGGGCGGACTAGCGGGATGGCAGATACGCAGTATTTT. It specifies CASSLGTGRTSGMADTQYF. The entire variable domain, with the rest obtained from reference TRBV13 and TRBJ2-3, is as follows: AAGVIQSPRHLIKEKRETATLKCYPIPRHDTVYWYQQGPGQDPQFLISFYEKMQSDKGSIPDRFSAQQFSDYHSELNMSSLELGDSALYFCASSLGTGRTSGMADTQYFGPGTRLTVL.

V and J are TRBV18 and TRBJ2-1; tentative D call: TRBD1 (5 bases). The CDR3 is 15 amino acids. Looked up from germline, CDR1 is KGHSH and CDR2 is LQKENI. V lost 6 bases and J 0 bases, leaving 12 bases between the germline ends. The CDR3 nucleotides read TGTGCCAGCTCGGACACCCGGAGCTCCTACAATGAGCAGTTCTTC. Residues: CASSDTRSSYNEQFF.

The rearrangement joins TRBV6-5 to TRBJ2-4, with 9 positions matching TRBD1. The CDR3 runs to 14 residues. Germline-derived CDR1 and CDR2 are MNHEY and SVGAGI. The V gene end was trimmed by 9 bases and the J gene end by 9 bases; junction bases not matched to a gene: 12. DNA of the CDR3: TGTGCCAGACCCTCCACAGGGGGCGCGGTCATTCAGTACTTC. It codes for CARPSTGGAVIQYF.

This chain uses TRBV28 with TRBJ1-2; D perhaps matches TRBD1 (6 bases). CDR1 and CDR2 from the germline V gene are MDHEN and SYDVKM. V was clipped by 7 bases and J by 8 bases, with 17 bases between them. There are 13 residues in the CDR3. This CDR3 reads CASTTQGPLGYTF. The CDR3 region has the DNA TGTGCCAGCACCACACAGGGTCCTCTAGGCTACACCTTC.

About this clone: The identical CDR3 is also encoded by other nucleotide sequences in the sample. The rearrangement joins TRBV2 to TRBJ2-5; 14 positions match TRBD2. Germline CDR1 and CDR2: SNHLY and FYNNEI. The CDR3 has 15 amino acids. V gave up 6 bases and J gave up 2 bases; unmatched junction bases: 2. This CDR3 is CASRWTSGGQETQYF. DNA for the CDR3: TGTGCCAGCAGGTGGACTAGCGGGGGGCAAGAGACCCAGTACTTC.

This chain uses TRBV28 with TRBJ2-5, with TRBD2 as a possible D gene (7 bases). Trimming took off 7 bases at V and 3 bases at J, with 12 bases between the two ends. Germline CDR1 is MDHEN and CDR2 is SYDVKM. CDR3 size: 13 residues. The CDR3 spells CASNIGGEETQYF. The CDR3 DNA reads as TGTGCCAGCAACATAGGGGGGGAAGAGACCCAGTACTTC.

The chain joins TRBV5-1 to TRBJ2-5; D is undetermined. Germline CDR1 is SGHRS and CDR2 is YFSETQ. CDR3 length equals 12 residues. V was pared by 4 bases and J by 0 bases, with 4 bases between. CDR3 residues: CASSLYQETQYF. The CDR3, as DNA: TGCGCCAGCAGCCTATACCAAGAGACCCAGTACTTC.

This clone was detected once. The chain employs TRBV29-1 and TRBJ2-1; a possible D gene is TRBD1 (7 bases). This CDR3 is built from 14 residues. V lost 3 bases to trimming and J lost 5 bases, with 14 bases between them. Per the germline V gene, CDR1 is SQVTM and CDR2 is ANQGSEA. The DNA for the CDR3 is TGCAGCGTTGAGGCGGGACAGACAAACAATGAGCAGTTCTTC. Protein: CSVEAGQTNNEQFF.

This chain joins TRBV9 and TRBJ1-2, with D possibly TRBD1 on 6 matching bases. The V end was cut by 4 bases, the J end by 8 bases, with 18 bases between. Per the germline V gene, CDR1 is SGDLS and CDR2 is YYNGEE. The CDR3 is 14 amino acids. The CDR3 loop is CASSPGRGDMGYTF. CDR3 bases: TGTGCCAGCAGCCCAGGGAGGGGGGATATGGGCTACACCTTC.

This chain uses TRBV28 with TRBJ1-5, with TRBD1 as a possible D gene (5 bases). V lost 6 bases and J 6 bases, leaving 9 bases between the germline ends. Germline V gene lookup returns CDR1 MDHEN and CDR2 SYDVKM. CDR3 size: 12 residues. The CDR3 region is CASSQGPQPQHF. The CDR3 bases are TGTGCCAGCAGCCAGGGCCCTCAGCCCCAGCATTTT.

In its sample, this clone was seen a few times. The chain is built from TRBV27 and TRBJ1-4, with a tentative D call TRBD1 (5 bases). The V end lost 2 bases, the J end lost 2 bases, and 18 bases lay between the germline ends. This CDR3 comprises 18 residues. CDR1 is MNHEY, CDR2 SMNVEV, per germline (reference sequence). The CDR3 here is CASSLAAVEGDTNEKLFF. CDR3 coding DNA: TGTGCCAGCAGTTTAGCAGCCGTGGAAGGGGATACTAATGAAAAACTGTTTTTT.

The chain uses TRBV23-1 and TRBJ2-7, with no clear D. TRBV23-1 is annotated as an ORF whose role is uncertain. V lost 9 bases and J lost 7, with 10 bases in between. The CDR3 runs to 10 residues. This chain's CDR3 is CASMQMEQYF. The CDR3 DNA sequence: TGCGCCAGTATGCAGATGGAGCAGTACTTC.

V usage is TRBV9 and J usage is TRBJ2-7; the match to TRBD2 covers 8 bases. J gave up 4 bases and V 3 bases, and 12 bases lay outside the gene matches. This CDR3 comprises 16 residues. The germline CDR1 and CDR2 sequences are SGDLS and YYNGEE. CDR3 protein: CASSAESGRGNYEQYF. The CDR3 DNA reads TGTGCCAGCAGCGCGGAGAGCGGGAGAGGAAATTACGAGCAGTACTTC. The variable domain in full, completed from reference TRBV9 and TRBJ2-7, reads DSGVTQTPKHLITATGQRVTLRCSPRSGDLSVYWYQQSLDQGLQFLIQYYNGEERAKGNILERFSAQQFPDLHSELNLSSLELGDSALYFCASSAESGRGNYEQYFGPGTRLTVT.

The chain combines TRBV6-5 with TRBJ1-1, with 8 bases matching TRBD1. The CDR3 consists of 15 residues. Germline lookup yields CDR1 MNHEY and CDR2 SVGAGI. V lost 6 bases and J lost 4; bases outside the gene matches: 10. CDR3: CASRIGRGLVTEAFF. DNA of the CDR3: TGTGCCAGCAGGATAGGCAGGGGGCTTGTCACTGAAGCTTTCTTT.

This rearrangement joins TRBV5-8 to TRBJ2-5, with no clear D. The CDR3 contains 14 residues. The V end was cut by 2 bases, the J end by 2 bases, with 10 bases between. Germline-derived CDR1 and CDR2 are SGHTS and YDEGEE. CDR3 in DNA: TGTGCCAGCAGCTTATTGCAGGCGCAAGAGACCCAGTACTTC. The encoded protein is CASSLLQAQETQYF.

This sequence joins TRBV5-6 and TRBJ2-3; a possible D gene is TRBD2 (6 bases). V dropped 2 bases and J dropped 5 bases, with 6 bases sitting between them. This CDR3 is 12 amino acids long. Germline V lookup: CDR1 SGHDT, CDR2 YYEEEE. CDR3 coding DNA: TGTGCCAGCAGCTTAGCGGGAGATACGCAGTATTTT. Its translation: CASSLAGDTQYF.

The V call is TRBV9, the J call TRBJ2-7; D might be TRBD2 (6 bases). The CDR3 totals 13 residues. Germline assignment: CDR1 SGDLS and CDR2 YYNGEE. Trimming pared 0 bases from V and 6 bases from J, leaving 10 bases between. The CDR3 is CASSVAGGTEQYF. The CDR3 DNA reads TGTGCCAGCAGCGTAGCTGGGGGGACCGAGCAGTACTTC. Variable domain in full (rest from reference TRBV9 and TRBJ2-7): DSGVTQTPKHLITATGQRVTLRCSPRSGDLSVYWYQQSLDQGLQFLIQYYNGEERAKGNILERFSAQQFPDLHSELNLSSLELGDSALYFCASSVAGGTEQYFGPGTRLTVT.